This T cell receptor (beta chain) was sequenced during a study of T-cell reconstitution after alpha-beta-depleted transplantation in children. Preparation of the TCRbeta library was carried out with unique molecular identifiers. Each CDR3 protein is one row after TCRdb ran MiXCR on the PCR reads. This sample has 440,000 or so distinct CDR3 sequences; about a tenth occur once, and the top ten carry roughly 5.5%. This clonotype has only a few counts. This TCR was recovered from a human donor who donated a stem cell graft to a child with acute myeloid leukemia. Sequencing was performed on PBMCs from the stem cell graft donor, taken from the stem cell graft.

CDR3 protein: CASSFRPGAETQYF. The DNA of the CDR3 is TGTGCCAGCAGCTTCAGGCCGGGAGCAGAGACCCAGTACTTC. This chain connects TRBV7-2 to TRBJ2-5; possibly TRBD2 for D (6 bases). The length of the CDR3 is 14 residues. Germline values: CDR1 SGHTA, CDR2 FQGNSA. V dropped 3 bases and J dropped 4 bases, with 12 bases sitting between them.